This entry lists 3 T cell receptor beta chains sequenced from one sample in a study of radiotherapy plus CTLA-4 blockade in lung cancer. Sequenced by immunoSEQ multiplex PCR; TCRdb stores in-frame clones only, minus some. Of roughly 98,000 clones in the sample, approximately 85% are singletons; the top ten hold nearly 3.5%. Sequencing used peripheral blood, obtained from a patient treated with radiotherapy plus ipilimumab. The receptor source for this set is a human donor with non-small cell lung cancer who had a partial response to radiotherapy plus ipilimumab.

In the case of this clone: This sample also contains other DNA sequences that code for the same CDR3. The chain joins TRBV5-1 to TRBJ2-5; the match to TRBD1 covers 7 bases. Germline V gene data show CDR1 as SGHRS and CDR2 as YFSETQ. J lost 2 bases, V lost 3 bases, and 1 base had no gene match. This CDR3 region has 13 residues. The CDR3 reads CASSSTGQETQYF. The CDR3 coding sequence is TGCGCCAGCAGCTCGACAGGGCAAGAGACCCAGTACTTC. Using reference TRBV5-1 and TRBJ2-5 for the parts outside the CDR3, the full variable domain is KAGVTQTPRYLIKTRGQQVTLSCSPISGHRSVSWYQQTPGQGLQFLFEYFSETQRNKGNFPGRFSGRQFSNSRSEMNVSTLELGDSALYLCASSSTGQETQYFGPGTRLLVL.

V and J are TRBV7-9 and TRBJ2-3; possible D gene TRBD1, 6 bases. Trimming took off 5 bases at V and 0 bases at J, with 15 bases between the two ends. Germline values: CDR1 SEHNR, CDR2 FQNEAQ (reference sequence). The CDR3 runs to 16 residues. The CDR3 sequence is CASSTDRKSSTDTQYF. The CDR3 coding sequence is TGTGCCAGCAGCACCGACAGGAAATCTAGCACAGATACGCAGTATTTT.

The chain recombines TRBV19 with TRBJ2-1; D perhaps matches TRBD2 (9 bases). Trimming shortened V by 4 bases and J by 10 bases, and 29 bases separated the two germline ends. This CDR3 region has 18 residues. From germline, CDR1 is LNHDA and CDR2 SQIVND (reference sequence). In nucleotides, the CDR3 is TGTGCCAGTAGTAGGGCAGGGGGCATTAGCGGGAGTGTGGGGGAGCAGTTCTTC. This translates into CASSRAGGISGSVGEQFF.